One and the same sample provided the 15 T cell receptor beta chains below, sequenced in a study of blood T cells in healthy people across ages. A sample-barcoded 5' primer and a J-beta primer mix were used in a second PCR of roughly 6 to 12 cycles. TCRdb reprocessed the 5' RACE reads via MiXCR and lists one record per CDR3 protein. This table holds 800,000 to 1,000,000 distinct CDR3 sequences, about 48% found once. The source material was blood. Every receptor here comes from a man aged 25-40 years in good health.

Only a few counts were recorded for this clonotype. The chain recombines TRBV12-5 with TRBJ2-3; no clear D gene. The germline CDR1 and CDR2 sequences are LGHNT and FRNRAP. This CDR3 spans 17 amino acids. V was trimmed by 0 bases and J by 2 bases, leaving 15 bases between them. For the CDR3, the DNA is TGTGCTAGTGGTTTGGTGGGCACAGAATGGGCCACAGATACGCAGTATTTT. This sequence encodes CASGLVGTEWATDTQYF.

This chain links TRBV5-6 with TRBJ2-1, with a possible D match to TRBD2 (6 bases). The V end lost 3 bases, the J end lost 7 bases, and 20 bases lay between the germline ends. The germline V gene has CDR1 SGHDT and CDR2 YYEEEE. The CDR3 consists of 16 residues. As DNA, the CDR3 is TGTGCCAGCAGCTCGATTGGACTCCCGGAGGGGAATGAGCAGTTCTTC. Protein: CASSSIGLPEGNEQFF.

The chain uses TRBV10-3 and TRBJ2-1; D gene ambiguous. CDR1 is ENHRY, CDR2 SYGVKD, per germline. CDR3 length: 13 residues. With 0 bases removed from V and 5 bases from J, the gap between germline ends came to 5 bases. The CDR3 loop reads CAISESLDNEQFF. The CDR3 DNA reads TGTGCCATCAGTGAGTCGCTAGACAATGAGCAGTTCTTC.

The rearrangement links TRBV6-2 or TRBV6-3 to TRBJ2-5; possibly TRBD2 for D (6 bases). There are 19 residues in the CDR3. The germline V gene encodes CDR1 MNHEY and CDR2 SVGEGT. With 5 bases removed from V and 0 bases from J, the gap between germline ends came to 25 bases. CDR3 sequence: CASSRQRGYTLSYQETQYF. CDR3 nucleotides: TGTGCCAGCAGTAGACAACGGGGGTACACCCTCTCGTACCAAGAGACCCAGTACTTC.

A few counts support this clonotype. The V call is TRBV12-3 or TRBV12-4, the J call TRBJ2-3; no clear D. V was cut by 7 bases and J by 0 bases, with 11 bases left in between. The CDR3 runs to 14 residues. The CDR3 nucleotides are TGTGCCAGCACAGGACGCGATAGCACAGATACGCAGTATTTT. Protein: CASTGRDSTDTQYF.

This rearrangement joins TRBV4-1 to TRBJ1-5; 9 bases line up with TRBD1. CDR3 size: 16 residues. Looked up from germline, CDR1 is MGHRA and CDR2 is YSYEKL. V gave up 4 bases and J gave up 4 bases; unmatched junction bases: 8. In DNA, the CDR3 is TGCGCCAGCAGCCTGTTCCCGGGACAGGGAAATCAGCCCCAGCATTTT. It yields the protein CASSLFPGQGNQPQHF.

This rearrangement joins TRBV4-2 to TRBJ2-1, with 8 bases identical to TRBD2. V trimming: 0 bases; J trimming: 6 bases; junction bases outside the gene matches: 4. Germline values: CDR1 LGHNA, CDR2 YNFKEQ. This CDR3 region has 15 residues. In DNA form, the CDR3 reads TGTGCCAGCAGCCAAGATCGTGCGGGGGGCAATGAGCAGTTCTTC. It translates to CASSQDRAGGNEQFF.

V usage is TRBV6-2 or TRBV6-3 and J usage is TRBJ2-5; tentative D call: TRBD1 (6 bases). The tail of the sequence fits TRBJ2-7 better, so the J call may be wrong. CDR3 length: 14 amino acids. CDR1 MNHEY and CDR2 SVGEGT come from the germline V gene. The DNA for the CDR3 is TGTGCCAGCAGGTCCCAGGGGTCGGACTACGAGCAGTACTTC. This sequence encodes CASRSQGSDYEQYF.

The sample holds a few counts of this clonotype. V gene TRBV4-1 combines with J gene TRBJ2-1; D unclear. V lost 1 base, J lost 2 bases, and 9 bases lay in between. Germline V gives CDR1 MGHRA, CDR2 YSYEKL. The CDR3 has 15 residues. This chain's CDR3 is CASSQGPFAYNEQFF. The CDR3 DNA reads as TGCGCCAGCAGCCAAGGGCCCTTCGCCTACAATGAGCAGTTCTTC.

The chain employs TRBV12-3 or TRBV12-4 and TRBJ2-5; D may correspond to TRBD1 or TRBD2 (5 bases each). V lost 4 bases and J 5 bases, leaving 17 bases between the germline ends. This CDR3 has 15 residues. The CDR3 DNA reads as TGTGCCAGCAGTTGGGCTGGGGGTGGAGCGGAGACCCAGTACTTC. Translating it yields CASSWAGGGAETQYF.

A note on this clonotype: Mismatch with germline at one junction end may stem from a read error. This chain uses TRBV5-5 with TRBJ2-5, with D perhaps matching TRBD1 or TRBD2 (5 bases each). Germline CDR1 and CDR2: SGHKS and YYEKEE (reference sequence). The CDR3 totals 16 residues. The CDR3 nucleotides read TGTGCTAGCAGACGCTATCGGGACGGTCCCCAAGAGACCCAGTACTTC. Amino acids: CASRRYRDGPQETQYF. The full variable domain, in which reference TRBV5-5 and TRBJ2-5 provide the parts outside the CDR3, is DAGVTQSPTHLIKTRGQQVTLRCSPISGHKSVSWYQQVLGQGPQFIFQYYEKEERGRGNFPDRFSARQFPNYSSELNVNALLLGDSALYLCASRRYRDGPQETQYFGPGTRLLVL.

There are a few counts of this clonotype. V is TRBV5-1 and J is TRBJ2-1; D unresolved. Trimming pared 0 bases from V and 8 bases from J, leaving 15 bases between. Germline V lookup: CDR1 SGHRS, CDR2 YFSETQ. The CDR3 is 15 residues long. This CDR3 reads CASSLEDPTAHEQFF. CDR3 coding DNA: TGCGCCAGCAGCTTGGAGGACCCCACTGCCCATGAGCAGTTCTTC.

The chain joins TRBV5-1 to TRBJ2-3; 11 nucleotides align to TRBD2. The CDR3 is 16 amino acids. Germline V CDR1 and CDR2: SGHRS, YFSETQ. Trimming cost V 4 bases and J 3 bases; bases outside gene matches: 7. The CDR3 DNA reads TGCGCCAGCAGCAACGGACTAGCGGGCGGAACAGATACGCAGTATTTT. This gives the protein CASSNGLAGGTDTQYF.

This clonotype was detected only a few times. CDR3 loop: CASSQESVAETYNSPLHF. The CDR3 DNA sequence: TGTGCCAGCAGCCAAGAATCTGTTGCAGAAACCTATAATTCACCCCTCCACTTT. V gene TRBV14 combines with J gene TRBJ1-6; D gene unclear. V gave up 0 bases and J gave up 2 bases, with 14 bases separating them. Germline V CDR1 and CDR2: SGHDN, FVKESK. The CDR3 extends over 18 amino acids.

The rearrangement uses TRBV4-2 and TRBJ2-7, with D perhaps matching TRBD2 (7 bases). Deletions cut 0 bases from V and 0 bases from J, with 21 bases between. Per germline, CDR1 LGHNA and CDR2 YNFKEQ. There are 19 residues in the CDR3. CDR3 in amino acids: CASSQDWGGAGTSSYEQYF. In nucleotides, the CDR3 is TGTGCCAGCAGCCAAGATTGGGGGGGCGCTGGGACGAGCTCCTACGAGCAGTACTTC.